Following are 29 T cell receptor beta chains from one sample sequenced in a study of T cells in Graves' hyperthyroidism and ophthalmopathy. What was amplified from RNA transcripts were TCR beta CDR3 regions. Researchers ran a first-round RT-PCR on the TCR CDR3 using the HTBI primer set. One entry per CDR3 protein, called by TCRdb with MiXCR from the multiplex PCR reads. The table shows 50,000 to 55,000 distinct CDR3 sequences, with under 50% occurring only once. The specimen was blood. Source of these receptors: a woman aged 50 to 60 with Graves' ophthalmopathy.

The CDR3 spells CASSDGQGGQPQHF. The DNA for the CDR3 is TGCGCCAGCAGTGATGGACAGGGCGGACAGCCCCAGCATTTT. The genes are TRBV10-2 and TRBJ1-5, with 8 nucleotides matching TRBD1. CDR3 length equals 14 residues. With 3 bases clipped from V and 7 bases from J, the junction kept 5 bases outside the gene matches. The germline gives CDR1 WSHSY, CDR2 SAAADI.

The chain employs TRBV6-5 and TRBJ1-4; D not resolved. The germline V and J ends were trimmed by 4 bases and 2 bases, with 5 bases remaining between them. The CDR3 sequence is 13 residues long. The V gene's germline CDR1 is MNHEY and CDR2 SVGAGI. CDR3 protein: CASSSGTNEKLFF. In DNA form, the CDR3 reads TGTGCCAGCAGTTCCGGGACTAATGAAAAACTGTTTTTT.

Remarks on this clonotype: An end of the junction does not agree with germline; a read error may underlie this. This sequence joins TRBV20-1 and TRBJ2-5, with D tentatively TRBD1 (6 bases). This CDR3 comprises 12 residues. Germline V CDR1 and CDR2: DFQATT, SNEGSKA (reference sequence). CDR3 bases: TGCAGCACTAGGACAGCTCTAGAGGCCCAGTACTTC. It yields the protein CSTRTALEAQYF.

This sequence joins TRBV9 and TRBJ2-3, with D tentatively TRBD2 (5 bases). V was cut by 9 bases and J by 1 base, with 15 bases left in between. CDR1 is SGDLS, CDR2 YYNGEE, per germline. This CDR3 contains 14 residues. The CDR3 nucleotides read TGTGCCAACGGACTTGGCATGGGCACAGATACGCAGTATTTT. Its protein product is CANGLGMGTDTQYF.

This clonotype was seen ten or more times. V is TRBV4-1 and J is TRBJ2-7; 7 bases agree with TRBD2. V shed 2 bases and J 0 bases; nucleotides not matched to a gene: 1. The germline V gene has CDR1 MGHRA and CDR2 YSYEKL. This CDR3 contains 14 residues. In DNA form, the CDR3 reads TGCGCCAGCAGCCAACGGGACTACTCCTACGAGCAGTACTTC. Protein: CASSQRDYSYEQYF.

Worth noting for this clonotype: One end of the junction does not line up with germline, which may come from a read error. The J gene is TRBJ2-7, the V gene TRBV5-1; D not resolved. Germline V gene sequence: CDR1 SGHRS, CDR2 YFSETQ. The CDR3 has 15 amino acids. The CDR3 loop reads CGSSLSSSSSYEQYF. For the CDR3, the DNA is TGCGGCAGCAGCTTGTCTTCCTCTAGCTCCTACGAGCAGTACTTC.

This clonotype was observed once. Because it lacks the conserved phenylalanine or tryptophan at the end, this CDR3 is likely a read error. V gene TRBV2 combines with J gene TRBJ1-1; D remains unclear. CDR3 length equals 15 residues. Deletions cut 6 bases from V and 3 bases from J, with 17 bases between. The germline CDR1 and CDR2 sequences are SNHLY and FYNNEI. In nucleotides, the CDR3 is TGTGCCAGCAGCCCCAGACGGGCGGGTTACACTGAAGCTTTCTTG. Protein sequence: CASSPRRAGYTEAFL.

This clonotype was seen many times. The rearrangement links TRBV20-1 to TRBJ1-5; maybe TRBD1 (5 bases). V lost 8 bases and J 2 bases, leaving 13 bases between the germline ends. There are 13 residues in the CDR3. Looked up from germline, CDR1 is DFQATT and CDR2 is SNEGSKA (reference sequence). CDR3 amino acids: CSQGRRGNQPQHF. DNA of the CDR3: TGCAGTCAGGGCCGAAGGGGCAATCAGCCCCAGCATTTT.

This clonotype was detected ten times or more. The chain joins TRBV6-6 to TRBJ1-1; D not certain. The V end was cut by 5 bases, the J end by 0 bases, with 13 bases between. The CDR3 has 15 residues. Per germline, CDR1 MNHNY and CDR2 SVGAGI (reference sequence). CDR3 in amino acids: CASSPVIRMNTEAFF. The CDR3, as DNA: TGTGCCAGCAGTCCCGTAATCAGGATGAACACTGAAGCTTTCTTT.

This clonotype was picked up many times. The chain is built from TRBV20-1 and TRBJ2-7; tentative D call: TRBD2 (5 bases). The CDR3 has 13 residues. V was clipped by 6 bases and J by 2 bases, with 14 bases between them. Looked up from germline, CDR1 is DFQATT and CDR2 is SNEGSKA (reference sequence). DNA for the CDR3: TGCAGTGCCCCTGGACTGGATCCCTACGAGCAGTACTTC. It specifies CSAPGLDPYEQYF.

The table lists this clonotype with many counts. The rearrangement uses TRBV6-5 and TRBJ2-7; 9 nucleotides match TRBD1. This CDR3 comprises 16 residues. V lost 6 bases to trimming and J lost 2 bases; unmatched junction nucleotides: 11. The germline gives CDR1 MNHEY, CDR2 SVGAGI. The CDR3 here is CASSNPGTGSAYEQYF. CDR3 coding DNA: TGTGCCAGCAGCAACCCCGGGACAGGGAGCGCCTACGAGCAGTACTTC.

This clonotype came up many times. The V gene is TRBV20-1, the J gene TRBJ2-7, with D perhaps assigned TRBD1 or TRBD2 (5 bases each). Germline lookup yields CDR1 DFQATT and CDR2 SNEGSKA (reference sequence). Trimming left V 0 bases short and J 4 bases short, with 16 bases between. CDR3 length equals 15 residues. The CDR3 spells CSARDWAGTGYEQYF. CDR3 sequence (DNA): TGCAGTGCTAGAGATTGGGCAGGGACGGGGTACGAGCAGTACTTC.

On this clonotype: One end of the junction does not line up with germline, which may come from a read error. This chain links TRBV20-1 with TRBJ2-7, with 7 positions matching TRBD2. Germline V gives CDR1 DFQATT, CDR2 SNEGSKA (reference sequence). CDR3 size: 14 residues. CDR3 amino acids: CSATERGTLYEQYF. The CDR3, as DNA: TGCAGTGCTACCGAGCGGGGAACTCTGTACGAGCAATACTTC.

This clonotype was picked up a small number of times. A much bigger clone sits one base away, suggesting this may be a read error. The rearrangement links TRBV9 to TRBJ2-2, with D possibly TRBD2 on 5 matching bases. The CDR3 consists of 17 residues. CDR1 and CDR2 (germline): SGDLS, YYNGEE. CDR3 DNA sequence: TGTGCCAGCAGCGTAGACCGGGGAGTGGCAGACACCGGGGAGCTGGTTTTT. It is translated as CASSVDRGVADTGELVF.

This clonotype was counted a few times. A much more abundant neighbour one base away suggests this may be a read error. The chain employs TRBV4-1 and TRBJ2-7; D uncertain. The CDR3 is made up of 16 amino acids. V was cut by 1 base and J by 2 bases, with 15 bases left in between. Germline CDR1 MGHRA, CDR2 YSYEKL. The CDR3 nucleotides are TGCGCCAGCAGCCAAGCCCCCGACCGGGTCGCCTACGAGCAGTACTTC. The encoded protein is CASSQAPDRVAYEQYF.

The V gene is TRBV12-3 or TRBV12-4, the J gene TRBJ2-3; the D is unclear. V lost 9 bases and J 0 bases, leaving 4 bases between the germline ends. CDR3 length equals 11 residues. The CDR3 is CASTSTDTQYF. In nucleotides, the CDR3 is TGTGCCAGTACTAGCACAGATACGCAGTATTTT.

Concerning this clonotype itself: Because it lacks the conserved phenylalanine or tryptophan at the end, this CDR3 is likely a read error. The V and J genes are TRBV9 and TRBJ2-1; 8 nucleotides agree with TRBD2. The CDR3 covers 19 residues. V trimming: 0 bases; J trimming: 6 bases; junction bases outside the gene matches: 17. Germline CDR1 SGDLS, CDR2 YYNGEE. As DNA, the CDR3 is TGTGCCAGCAGCGTAGGTTGGGGGGCCAGCGGGAGATTATCCAATGAGCAGTTCCTC. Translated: CASSVGWGASGRLSNEQFL.

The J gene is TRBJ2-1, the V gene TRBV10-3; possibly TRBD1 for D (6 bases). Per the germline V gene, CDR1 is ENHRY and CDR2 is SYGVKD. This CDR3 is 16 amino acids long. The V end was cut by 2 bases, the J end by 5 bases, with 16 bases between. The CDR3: CAISERNRALNNEQFF. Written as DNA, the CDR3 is TGTGCCATCAGTGAGAGGAACAGGGCACTTAACAATGAGCAGTTCTTC.

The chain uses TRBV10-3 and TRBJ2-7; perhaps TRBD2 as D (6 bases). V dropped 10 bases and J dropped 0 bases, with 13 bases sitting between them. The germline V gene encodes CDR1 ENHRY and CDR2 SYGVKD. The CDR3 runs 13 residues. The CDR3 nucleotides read TGTGCCACGGCCGGGGGTAGCTCCTACGAGCAGTACTTC. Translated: CATAGGSSYEQYF.

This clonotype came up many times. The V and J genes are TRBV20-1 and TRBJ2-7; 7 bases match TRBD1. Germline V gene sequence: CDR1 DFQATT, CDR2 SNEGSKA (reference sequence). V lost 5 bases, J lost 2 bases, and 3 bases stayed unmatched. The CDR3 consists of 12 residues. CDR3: CSAEGAPYEQYF. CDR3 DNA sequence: TGCAGTGCTGAGGGGGCCCCCTACGAGCAGTACTTC.

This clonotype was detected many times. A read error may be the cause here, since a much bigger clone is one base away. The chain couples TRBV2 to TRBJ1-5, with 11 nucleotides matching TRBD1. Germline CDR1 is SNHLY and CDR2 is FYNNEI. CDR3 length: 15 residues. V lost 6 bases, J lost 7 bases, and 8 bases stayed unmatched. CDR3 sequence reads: CASSSGTGGDQPQHF. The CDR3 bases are TGTGCCAGCAGCTCCGGGACAGGGGGTGACCAGCCCCAGCATTTT.

Written as DNA, the CDR3 is TGTGCCAGCAGCTTGGAGGGACAGGGACCCTACGAGCAGTACTTC. Residues: CASSLEGQGPYEQYF. The genes are TRBV5-5 and TRBJ2-7, with 9 positions matching TRBD1. The CDR3 totals 15 residues. The germline V gene encodes CDR1 SGHKS and CDR2 YYEKEE (reference sequence). The trim removed 0 bases at V and 2 bases at J, leaving 3 bases unmatched.

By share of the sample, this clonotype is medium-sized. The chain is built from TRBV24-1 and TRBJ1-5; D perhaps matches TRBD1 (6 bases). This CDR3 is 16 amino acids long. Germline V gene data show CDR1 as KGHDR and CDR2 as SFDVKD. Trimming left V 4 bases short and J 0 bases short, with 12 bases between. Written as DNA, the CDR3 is TGTGCCACCAGTGAAGGACAGCAGGGTAGCAATCAGCCCCAGCATTTT. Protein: CATSEGQQGSNQPQHF.

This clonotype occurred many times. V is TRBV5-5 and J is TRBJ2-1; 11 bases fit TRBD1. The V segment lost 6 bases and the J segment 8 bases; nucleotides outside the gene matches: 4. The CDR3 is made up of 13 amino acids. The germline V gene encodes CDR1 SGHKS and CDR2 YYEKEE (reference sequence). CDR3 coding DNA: TGTGCCAGCAATGGACAGGGGGCGGATGAGCAGTTCTTC. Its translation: CASNGQGADEQFF.

The CDR3 coding sequence is TGCGCCAGCAGCCGAGATTTATTGGGGGGGAATGAGCAGTTCTTC. Encoded protein: CASSRDLLGGNEQFF. V and J are TRBV4-1 and TRBJ2-1; 7 nucleotides align to TRBD2. Per germline, CDR1 MGHRA and CDR2 YSYEKL. The ends lost 4 bases at V and 7 bases at J; junction bases unmatched: 10. This CDR3 region has 15 residues.

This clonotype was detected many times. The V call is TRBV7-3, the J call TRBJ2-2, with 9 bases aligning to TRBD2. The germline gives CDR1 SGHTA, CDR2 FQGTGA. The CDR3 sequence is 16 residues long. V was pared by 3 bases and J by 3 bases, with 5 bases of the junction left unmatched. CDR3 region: CASSFVGGGDTGELFF. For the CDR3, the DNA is TGTGCCAGCAGCTTTGTCGGCGGGGGGGACACCGGGGAGCTGTTTTTT. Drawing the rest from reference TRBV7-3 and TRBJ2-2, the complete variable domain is GAGVSQTPSNKVTEKGKYVELRCDPISGHTALYWYRQSLGQGPEFLIYFQGTGAADDSGLPNDRFFAVRPEGSVSTLKIQRTERGDSAVYLCASSFVGGGDTGELFFGEGSRLTVL.

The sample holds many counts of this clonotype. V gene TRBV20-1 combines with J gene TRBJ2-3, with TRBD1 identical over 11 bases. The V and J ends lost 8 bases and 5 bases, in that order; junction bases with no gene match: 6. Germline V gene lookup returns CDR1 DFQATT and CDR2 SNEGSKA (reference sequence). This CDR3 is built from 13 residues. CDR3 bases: TGCAGTCCTGGACAGGGGGCCGGAGATACGCAGTATTTT. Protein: CSPGQGAGDTQYF.

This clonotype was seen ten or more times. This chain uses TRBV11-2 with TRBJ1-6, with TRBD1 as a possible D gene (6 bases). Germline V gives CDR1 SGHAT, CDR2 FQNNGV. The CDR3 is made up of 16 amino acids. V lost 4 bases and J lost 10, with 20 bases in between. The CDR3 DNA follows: TGTGCCAGCAGCTCAGCTACGTGGGGGCAGAGATCACCCCTCCACTTT. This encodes CASSSATWGQRSPLHF.

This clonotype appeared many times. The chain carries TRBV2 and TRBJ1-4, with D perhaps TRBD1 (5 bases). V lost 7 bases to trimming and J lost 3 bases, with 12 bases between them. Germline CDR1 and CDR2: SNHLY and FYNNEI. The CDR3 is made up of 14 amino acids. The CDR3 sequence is CASKLGLSNEKLFF. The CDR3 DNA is TGTGCCAGCAAGTTGGGACTATCTAATGAAAAACTGTTTTTT.